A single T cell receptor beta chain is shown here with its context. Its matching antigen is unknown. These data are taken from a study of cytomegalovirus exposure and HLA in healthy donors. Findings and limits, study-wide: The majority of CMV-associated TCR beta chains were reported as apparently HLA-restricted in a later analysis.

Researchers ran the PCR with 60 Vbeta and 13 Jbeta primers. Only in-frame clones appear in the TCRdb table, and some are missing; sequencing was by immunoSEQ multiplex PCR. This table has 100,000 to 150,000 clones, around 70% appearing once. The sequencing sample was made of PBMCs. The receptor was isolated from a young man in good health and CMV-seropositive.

The CDR3 sequence: CASSEISDLYSGDRRNEQFF. The CDR3 bases are TGTGCCAGCAGTGAAATTAGTGACCTTTATAGCGGGGACAGACGTAATGAGCAGTTCTTC. The gene calls are TRBV2 and TRBJ2-1; a possible D gene is TRBD2 (8 bases). The CDR3 runs to 20 residues. The germline V gene has CDR1 SNHLY and CDR2 FYNNEI. Trimming pared 2 bases from V and 7 bases from J, leaving 30 bases between.